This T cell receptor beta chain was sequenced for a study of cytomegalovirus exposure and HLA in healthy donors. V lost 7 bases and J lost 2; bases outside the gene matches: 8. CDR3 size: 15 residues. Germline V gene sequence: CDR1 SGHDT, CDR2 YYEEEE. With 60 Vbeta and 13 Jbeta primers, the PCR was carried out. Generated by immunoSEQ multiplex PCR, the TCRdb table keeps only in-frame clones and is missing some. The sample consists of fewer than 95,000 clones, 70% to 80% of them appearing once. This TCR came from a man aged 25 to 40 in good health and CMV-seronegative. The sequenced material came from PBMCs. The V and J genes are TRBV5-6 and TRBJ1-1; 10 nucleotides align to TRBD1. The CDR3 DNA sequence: TGTGCCAGCTGCCTAGGACAGGGGGGTAACACTGAAGCTTTCTTT. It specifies CASCLGQGGNTEAFF. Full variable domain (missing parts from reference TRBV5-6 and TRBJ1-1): DAGVTQSPTHLIKTRGQQVTLRCSPKSGHDTVSWYQQALGQGPQFIFQYYEEEERQRGNFPDRFSGHQFPNYSSELNVNALLLGDSALYLCASCLGQGGNTEAFFGQGTRLTVV.